This passage covers 21 T cell receptor beta chains from one sample sequenced in a study of blood T cell repertoires in COVID-19. Sequenced by immunoSEQ multiplex PCR; TCRdb stores in-frame clones only, minus some. Of about 210,000 clones listed, roughly 90% are singletons. What was sequenced was peripheral blood. These receptors were obtained from a woman aged 35 to 49 with acute or convalescent COVID-19.

The chain employs TRBV4-1 and TRBJ2-4; D uncertain. Trimming pared 0 bases from V and 0 bases from J, leaving 12 bases between. The CDR3 sequence is 17 residues long. CDR1 and CDR2 from the germline V gene are MGHRA and YSYEKL. The CDR3 sequence is CASSQEYDTLAKNIQYF. The CDR3 DNA is TGCGCCAGCAGCCAAGAATACGACACCCTAGCCAAAAACATTCAGTACTTC.

The chain couples TRBV9 to TRBJ2-2, with D possibly TRBD1 on 6 matching bases. Germline V gene sequence: CDR1 SGDLS, CDR2 YYNGEE. The germline V and J ends were trimmed by 4 bases and 2 bases, with 12 bases remaining between them. The CDR3 extends over 15 amino acids. The CDR3 DNA reads TGTGCCAGCAGCCCCAAGGGACAAAACACCGGGGAGCTGTTTTTT. Protein sequence: CASSPKGQNTGELFF.

A note on this clone: Other DNA sequences in the sample encode the same CDR3. This chain links TRBV19 with TRBJ1-5, with 7 bases identical to TRBD1. The CDR3 runs to 14 residues. The ends lost 3 bases at V and 6 bases at J; junction bases unmatched: 5. CDR1 and CDR2 (germline): LNHDA, SQIVND (reference sequence). The CDR3 DNA follows: TGTGCCAGTAGTATTACAGGGGTAGGTCAGCCCCAGCATTTT. It yields the protein CASSITGVGQPQHF.

The chain is built from TRBV19 and TRBJ1-2, with 9 bases lining up with TRBD1. J lost 3 bases, V lost 4 bases, and 6 bases had no gene match. Per the germline V gene, CDR1 is LNHDA and CDR2 is SQIVND (reference sequence). CDR3 length: 15 amino acids. CDR3 nucleotide sequence: TGTGCCAGTAGTACACAGGACAGGGGAGACTATGGCTACACCTTC. Protein product: CASSTQDRGDYGYTF.

The chain carries TRBV7-9 and TRBJ1-5; no clear D. Germline CDR1 is SEHNR and CDR2 is FQNEAQ (reference sequence). The CDR3 sequence is 13 residues long. Trimming stripped 1 base from V and 9 bases from J, with 10 bases between. In DNA form, the CDR3 reads TGTGCCAGCAGCTTAGAGCCCGCTGGGCCCCAGCATTTT. Translating gives CASSLEPAGPQHF.

The chain recombines TRBV18 with TRBJ2-1; tentative D call: TRBD1 (6 bases). This CDR3 is built from 13 residues. Germline values: CDR1 KGHSH, CDR2 LQKENI. Trimming took 6 bases from V and 7 from J, leaving 13 bases between them. CDR3 bases: TGTGCCAGCTCCCAAACAGGGTTTAATGAGCAGTTCTTC. Its translation is CASSQTGFNEQFF.

As DNA, the CDR3 is TGTGCCAGCAGTGATTTGGTTAGGGCGGGGGCCTCCTACGAGCAGTACGTC. It encodes CASSDLVRAGASYEQYV. V and J are TRBV2 and TRBJ2-7; D possibly corresponds to TRBD2 (7 bases). Trimming pared 3 bases from V and 0 bases from J, leaving 18 bases between. Germline CDR1 SNHLY, CDR2 FYNNEI. The CDR3 length is 17 residues.

CDR3 sequence (DNA): TGTGCCAGTAGTATAGGCCGACAGGGATGGGCAGGAAACACCATATATTTT. It codes for CASSIGRQGWAGNTIYF. V usage is TRBV19 and J usage is TRBJ1-3; TRBD1 matches 7 bases. Trimming removed 1 base from V and 4 bases from J; junction bases left unmatched: 10. The CDR3 is made up of 17 amino acids. Germline CDR1 and CDR2: LNHDA and SQIVND (reference sequence). Looking up the rest from reference TRBV19 and TRBJ1-3 gives the full variable domain: DGGITQSPKYLFRKEGQNVTLSCEQNLNHDAMYWYRQDPGQGLRLIYYSQIVNDFQKGDIAEGYSVSREKKESFPLTVTSAQKNPTAFYLCASSIGRQGWAGNTIYFGEGSWLTVV.

The chain uses TRBV5-6 and TRBJ1-1; 10 nucleotides line up with TRBD1. There are 18 residues in the CDR3. J lost 3 bases, V lost 4 bases, and 15 bases had no gene match. In germline, CDR1 is SGHDT, CDR2 YYEEEE. The CDR3 spells CASSRRRGQGLLYTEAFF. The CDR3 region has the DNA TGTGCCAGCAGCCGCCGAAGGGGACAGGGGCTGTTGTACACTGAAGCTTTCTTT.

This clone was seen once. V usage is TRBV5-6 and J usage is TRBJ1-2; 8 nucleotides match TRBD1. The V and J ends lost 4 bases and 4 bases, in that order; junction bases with no gene match: 6. CDR3 length: 14 amino acids. Germline V gene data show CDR1 as SGHDT and CDR2 as YYEEEE. Written as DNA, the CDR3 is TGTGCCAGCAGCCGGGCGACAGGGGTCTATGGCTACACCTTC. Its translation: CASSRATGVYGYTF.

The chain links TRBV19 to TRBJ1-4; D is undetermined. Germline V gives CDR1 LNHDA, CDR2 SQIVND (reference sequence). The CDR3 runs 16 residues. V dropped 3 bases and J dropped 3 bases, with 14 bases sitting between them. The CDR3 here is CASSMEEASANEKLFF. As DNA, the CDR3 is TGTGCCAGTAGTATGGAGGAGGCCTCAGCTAATGAAAAACTGTTTTTT. Looking up the rest from reference TRBV19 and TRBJ1-4 gives the full variable domain: DGGITQSPKYLFRKEGQNVTLSCEQNLNHDAMYWYRQDPGQGLRLIYYSQIVNDFQKGDIAEGYSVSREKKESFPLTVTSAQKNPTAFYLCASSMEEASANEKLFFGSGTQLSVL.

This clone was seen a handful of times. The V call is TRBV19, the J call TRBJ1-5; maybe TRBD1 (6 bases). This CDR3 spans 13 amino acids. CDR1 is LNHDA, CDR2 SQIVND, per germline (reference sequence). V lost 7 bases and J lost 3, with 10 bases in between. CDR3 loop: CASTYRVNQPQHF. In DNA form, the CDR3 reads TGTGCCAGTACGTACAGGGTCAATCAGCCCCAGCATTTT.

The V and J genes are TRBV4-1 and TRBJ2-1, with 11 bases that match TRBD2. Germline V gene data show CDR1 as MGHRA and CDR2 as YSYEKL. The CDR3 loop spans 17 amino acids. With V trimmed by 6 bases and J by 9 bases, 16 bases remained unmatched. The CDR3 DNA follows: TGCGCCAGCAGTCGACGAATAGCGGGGGGGTTAGTAGGTGAGCAGTTCTTC. This encodes CASSRRIAGGLVGEQFF.

V usage is TRBV6-6 and J usage is TRBJ1-1, with D perhaps TRBD1 (6 bases). The germline V gene has CDR1 MNHNY and CDR2 SVGAGI (reference sequence). The V end lost 8 bases, the J end lost 6 bases, and 13 bases lay between the germline ends. CDR3 length: 12 amino acids. CDR3 loop: CASRVQGSEAFF. For the CDR3, the DNA is TGTGCCAGCCGAGTTCAGGGGTCTGAAGCTTTCTTT.

This clone was seen a handful of times. The V and J genes are TRBV27 and TRBJ1-1; D ambiguous. The V end was cut by 4 bases, the J end by 1 base, with 13 bases between. Per germline, CDR1 MNHEY and CDR2 SMNVEV (reference sequence). The CDR3 contains 15 residues. The CDR3 sequence: CASSSPGRKNTEAFF. CDR3 DNA sequence: TGTGCCAGCAGTTCCCCCGGCAGGAAGAACACTGAAGCTTTCTTT.

This sequence joins TRBV2 and TRBJ2-5, with TRBD2 as a possible D gene (7 bases). The CDR3 has 13 residues. V lost 4 bases and J 5 bases, leaving 11 bases between the germline ends. Looked up from germline, CDR1 is SNHLY and CDR2 is FYNNEI. Written as DNA, the CDR3 is TGTGCCAGCAGTGCGGGGGGCGGGGAGACCCAGTACTTC. This encodes CASSAGGGETQYF.

CDR3 residues: CASSLYRLAGGFYNEQFF. The CDR3 DNA sequence: TGTGCCAGCAGCTTATACCGACTAGCGGGGGGCTTTTACAATGAGCAGTTCTTC. This rearrangement joins TRBV11-2 to TRBJ2-1; 13 bases line up with TRBD2. Germline-derived CDR1 and CDR2 are SGHAT and FQNNGV. V trimming: 2 bases; J trimming: 4 bases; junction bases outside the gene matches: 8. This CDR3 has 18 residues.

This clone has just one count. V usage is TRBV6-2 or TRBV6-3 and J usage is TRBJ1-1, with 10 bases fitting TRBD1. From germline, CDR1 is MNHEY and CDR2 SVGEGT. This CDR3 has 14 residues. V shed 5 bases and J 3 bases; nucleotides not matched to a gene: 3. DNA of the CDR3: TGTGCCAGCAGTCACGGACAGGGGGACACTGAAGCTTTCTTT. Translating it yields CASSHGQGDTEAFF.

This chain connects TRBV7-6 to TRBJ1-1, with D unresolved. There are 13 residues in the CDR3. Germline-derived CDR1 and CDR2 are SGHVS and FNYEAQ. The V end lost 5 bases, the J end lost 4 bases, and 11 bases lay between the germline ends. In DNA form, the CDR3 reads TGTGCCAGCAGCCGAGGGATAGGCACTGAAGCTTTCTTT. Protein: CASSRGIGTEAFF.

The chain joins TRBV7-2 to TRBJ2-3, with a possible D match to TRBD2 (6 bases). V was clipped by 5 bases and J by 2 bases, with 8 bases between them. Germline loops: CDR1 SGHTA, CDR2 FQGNSA. This CDR3 is built from 13 residues. The CDR3, as DNA: TGTGCCAGCAGCCGGGACTTCACAGATACGCAGTATTTT. As protein: CASSRDFTDTQYF.

CDR3 sequence: CASSRESGPQHF. CDR3 DNA: TGTGCCAGCAGCCGAGAATCAGGGCCCCAGCATTTT. This sequence joins TRBV7-2 and TRBJ1-5; no clear D. V lost 5 bases, J lost 9 bases, and 11 bases lay in between. Germline assignment: CDR1 SGHTA and CDR2 FQGNSA. The CDR3 has 12 amino acids. Variable domain in full (rest from reference TRBV7-2 and TRBJ1-5): GAGVSQSPSNKVTEKGKDVELRCDPISGHTALYWYRQSLGQGLEFLIYFQGNSAPDKSGLPSDRFSAERTGGSVSTLTIQRTQQEDSAVYLCASSRESGPQHFGDGTRLSIL.